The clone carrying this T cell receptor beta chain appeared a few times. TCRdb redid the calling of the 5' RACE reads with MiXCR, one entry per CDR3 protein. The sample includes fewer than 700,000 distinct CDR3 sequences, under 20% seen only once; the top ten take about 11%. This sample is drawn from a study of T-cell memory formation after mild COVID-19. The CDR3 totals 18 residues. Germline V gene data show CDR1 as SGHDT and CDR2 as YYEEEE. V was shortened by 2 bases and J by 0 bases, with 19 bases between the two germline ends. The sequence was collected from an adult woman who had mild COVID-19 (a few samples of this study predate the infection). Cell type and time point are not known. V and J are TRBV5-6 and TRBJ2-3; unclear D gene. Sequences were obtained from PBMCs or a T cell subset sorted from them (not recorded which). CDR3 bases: TGTGCCAGCAGCTTTTTGTTGAAGCGACCTCCTAGCACAGATACGCAGTATTTT. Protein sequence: CASSFLLKRPPSTDTQYF.